This section outlines one T cell receptor (beta chain) sequence together with its context. This sample is part of a study of cytotoxic CD8 clonotypes in ibrutinib-treated CLL. The overall study: A median around 12 months of treatment, range 6 to 36, preceded the collection of response samples.

Sequencing was designed to attain a depth spanning 1 in 200,000 to 1 in 1 million T cells. Data came from immunoSEQ multiplex PCR; TCRdb stores just in-frame clones and leaves some out. This table holds 95,000 to 100,000 clones, around 73% found once. The CDR3 consists of 11 residues. Germline CDR1 reads SGHNT; CDR2 reads YENEEA. Trimming cost V 3 bases and J 1 base, with 0 bases left between them. J is TRBJ2-5 and V is TRBV11-3; D is uncertain. The specimen was PBMCs, collected after 12 months of ibrutinib treatment. The source of this sequence is a human donor with chronic lymphocytic leukemia. CDR3 sequence (DNA): TGTGCCAGCAGCTTCCAAGAGACCCAGTACTTC. Residues: CASSFQETQYF. Full variable domain (rest looked up from reference TRBV11-3 and TRBJ2-5): EAGVVQSPRYKIIEKKQPVAFWCNPISGHNTLYWYLQNLGQGPELLIRYENEEAVDDSQLPKDRFSAERLKGVDSTLKIQPAELGDSAVYLCASSFQETQYFGPGTRLLVL.